This T cell receptor beta chain was identified during a study of T-cell reconstitution after alpha-beta-depleted transplantation in children. The ends lost 5 bases at V and 3 bases at J; junction bases unmatched: 10. The CDR3 consists of 16 residues. The germline V gene encodes CDR1 MNHEY and CDR2 SVGAGI. TCRbeta library preparation incorporated unique molecular identifiers. MiXCR was run by TCRdb on the PCR reads, yielding one entry per CDR3 protein. The sample lists 200,000 to 250,000 distinct CDR3 sequences, approximately 9% occurring once. This receptor was obtained from a human donor who donated a stem cell graft to a child with acute lymphoblastic leukemia. Sequenced material: PBMCs from the stem cell graft donor, taken from the stem cell graft. The chain is built from TRBV6-5 and TRBJ2-4, with 7 bases lining up with TRBD1. The CDR3 protein is CASSIETGRYKNIQYF. The CDR3 nucleotides are TGTGCCAGCAGTATCGAGACAGGGAGATACAAAAACATTCAGTACTTC.